The TCR beta chain under discussion was sequenced for a study of chemoradiotherapy in HPV16-positive cancers. CDR3 length: 16 residues. V lost 1 base and J 7 bases, leaving 22 bases between the germline ends. CDR1 and CDR2 from the germline V gene are SQVTM and ANQGSEA. In regard to this clone: The antigen remains unidentified.

Samples were taken several times over chemoradiotherapy. Here immunoSEQ multiplex PCR was the method, and the copy in TCRdb shows in-frame clones only, minus some. The sample holds 20,000 to 25,000 clones; over 85% are singletons and the top ten take about 17%. Findings and limits, study-wide: During treatment, candidate HPV-specific clones and E7-related motifs expanded in tumor.

This sequence originates from a human donor with HPV-associated anogenital cancer. The V call is TRBV29-1, the J call TRBJ1-1; TRBD1 is a possible D gene (6 bases). Here the sequenced sample was blood, taken from a patient who underwent chemoradiotherapy. The CDR3 reads CSVEGGQGRESGEAFF. Here the CDR3 DNA reads TGCAGCGTTGAAGGGGGGCAGGGGAGGGAGAGCGGTGAAGCTTTCTTT. Full variable domain (outside the CDR3, taken from reference TRBV29-1 and TRBJ1-1): SAVISQKPSRDICQRGTSLTIQCQVDSQVTMMFWYRQQPGQSLTLIATANQGSEATYESGFVIDKFPISRPNLTFSTLTVSNMSPEDSSIYLCSVEGGQGRESGEAFFGQGTRLTVV.